Each of the 6 T cell receptor beta chains below was sequenced from the same sample in a study of blood T cell repertoires in COVID-19. Libraries were prepared by immunoSEQ multiplex PCR; TCRdb keeps only in-frame clonotypes and omits some of them. The sample contains approximately 400,000 clones, roughly four fifths of which appear only once. The sample was PBMCs or T cells enriched from blood (not recorded which). These receptor sequences come from a woman aged 50 to 65 who had recovered from COVID-19.

The chain employs TRBV25-1 and TRBJ1-4; 11 positions match TRBD1. The CDR3 has 13 amino acids. Trimming at V came to 8 bases and at J to 7 bases, leaving 3 bases not matched to a gene. CDR1 and CDR2 from the germline V gene are MGHDK and SYGVNS. The CDR3 DNA is TGTGCCAGCGGGGACAGGGGGTTTGAAAAACTGTTTTTT. Protein: CASGDRGFEKLFF.

This chain connects TRBV7-9 to TRBJ1-1; D might be TRBD1 (6 bases). Germline V CDR1 and CDR2: SEHNR, FQNEAQ (reference sequence). This CDR3 spans 13 amino acids. V shed 6 bases and J shed 6 bases, with 14 bases lying between them. Written as DNA, the CDR3 is TGTGCCAGCAGTAACAGGGAACAGGCTGAAGCTTTCTTT. Translating gives CASSNREQAEAFF.

J is TRBJ2-1 and V is TRBV29-1; D call uncertain. Trimming took 6 bases from V and 1 from J, leaving 13 bases between them. The CDR3 consists of 14 residues. The germline gives CDR1 SQVTM, CDR2 ANQGSEA. The CDR3: CSVVARGSYNEQFF. The CDR3 coding sequence is TGCAGCGTCGTGGCCCGAGGTTCCTACAATGAGCAGTTCTTC.

The chain combines TRBV11-2 with TRBJ1-3; D is undetermined. Per the germline V gene, CDR1 is SGHAT and CDR2 is FQNNGV. This CDR3 comprises 16 residues. The V gene lost 1 base and the J gene lost 0 bases, with 10 bases spanning the gap. Written as DNA, the CDR3 is TGTGCCAGCAGCTTAGGGCCAGGTGGCTCTGGAAACACCATATATTTT. This sequence encodes CASSLGPGGSGNTIYF.

The V gene is TRBV19, the J gene TRBJ1-2; D is unresolved. CDR3 length equals 15 residues. The V gene lost 3 bases and the J gene lost 2 bases, with 13 bases spanning the gap. The V gene's germline CDR1 is LNHDA and CDR2 SQIVND (reference sequence). The CDR3 loop is CASSMSGIPNYGYTF. CDR3 DNA sequence: TGTGCCAGTAGTATGTCGGGGATCCCCAACTATGGCTACACCTTC.

This chain uses TRBV7-2 with TRBJ2-1; possibly TRBD2 for D (5 bases). This CDR3 is built from 13 residues. In germline, CDR1 is SGHTA, CDR2 FQGNSA. The germline V and J ends were trimmed by 1 base and 9 bases, with 10 bases remaining between them. The DNA for the CDR3 is TGTGCCAGCAGCTTAGGCCAACGGGGTGAGCAGTTCTTC. Protein: CASSLGQRGEQFF. The full variable domain, its missing parts supplied by reference TRBV7-2 and TRBJ2-1, is GAGVSQSPSNKVTEKGKDVELRCDPISGHTALYWYRQSLGQGLEFLIYFQGNSAPDKSGLPSDRFSAERTGGSVSTLTIQRTQQEDSAVYLCASSLGQRGEQFFGPGTRLTVL.